Listed here are 13 T cell receptor beta chains from one sample, sequenced in a study of T-cell reconstitution after alpha-beta-depleted transplantation in children. Using unique molecular identifiers, the investigators prepared the TCRbeta library. TCRdb processed the PCR reads anew with MiXCR; each CDR3 protein has one entry. Found here are 500,000 to 650,000 distinct CDR3 sequences, 11% of them singletons; the top ten hold around 13%. The sequences come from PBMCs, mostly from graft donor cells, collected 180 days after TCRalphabeta/CD19-depleted stem cell transplant. The receptors come from a female patient between 2 and 15 years old who had a stem cell transplant for aplastic anemia, so the T cells may come from the graft donor.

The rearrangement joins TRBV6-8 to TRBJ2-7, with 8 bases identical to TRBD1. J gave up 5 bases and V 4 bases, and 10 bases lay outside the gene matches. Germline values: CDR1 MNHGY, CDR2 SAAAGT. CDR3 length equals 15 residues. The CDR3 protein is CASSCQQGGRHEQYV. The CDR3, as DNA: TGTGCCAGCAGTTGTCAACAGGGGGGCAGGCACGAGCAGTACGTC.

This clonotype was seen only a few times. As DNA, the CDR3 is TGTGCCAGCTCCCACGCCCAGGCAGCGAGCAATCAGCCCCAGCATTTT. It codes for CASSHAQAASNQPQHF. The chain couples TRBV18 to TRBJ1-5, with no clear D. Trimming pared 6 bases from V and 1 base from J, leaving 16 bases between. Germline-derived CDR1 and CDR2 are KGHSH and LQKENI. The CDR3 has 16 residues.

The table lists this clonotype with a few counts. The chain uses TRBV20-1 and TRBJ2-2; D might be TRBD1 (6 bases). CDR1 is DFQATT, CDR2 SNEGSKA, per germline (reference sequence). This CDR3 has 12 residues. V lost 5 bases and J 7 bases, leaving 11 bases between the germline ends. This CDR3 is CSAGQFGGELFF. The CDR3 coding sequence is TGCAGTGCTGGACAGTTCGGCGGGGAGCTGTTTTTT.

The chain combines TRBV4-2 with TRBJ2-7; TRBD1 matches 8 bases. Germline V gives CDR1 LGHNA, CDR2 YNFKEQ. Trimming removed 0 bases from V and 5 bases from J; junction bases left unmatched: 6. This CDR3 is 15 amino acids long. CDR3 nucleotide sequence: TGTGCCAGCAGCCAAGATCGACAGGGGTACCACGAGCAGTACTTC. This translates into CASSQDRQGYHEQYF.

This clonotype was observed at least ten times. The chain recombines TRBV24-1 with TRBJ1-2; D is undetermined. Germline lookup yields CDR1 KGHDR and CDR2 SFDVKD. This CDR3 is 14 amino acids long. V was trimmed by 5 bases and J by 2 bases, leaving 11 bases between them. In DNA form, the CDR3 reads TGTGCCACCAGTGGGGGTTTAAACAACTATGGCTACACCTTC. This sequence encodes CATSGGLNNYGYTF.

The chain is built from TRBV3-1 and TRBJ2-6, with 12 positions matching TRBD1. Per the germline V gene, CDR1 is LGHDT and CDR2 is YNNKEL (reference sequence). The trim removed 4 bases at V and 4 bases at J, leaving 11 bases unmatched. The CDR3 covers 19 residues. This CDR3 is CASSRDSRDRGRGANVLTF. The CDR3 nucleotides are TGTGCCAGCAGCCGAGATTCCCGGGACAGGGGGCGCGGGGCCAACGTCCTGACTTTC.

The genes are TRBV29-1 and TRBJ1-1, with no clear D. V lost 3 bases, J lost 5 bases, and 7 bases lay in between. Germline assignment: CDR1 SQVTM and CDR2 ANQGSEA. The CDR3 contains 11 residues. As DNA, the CDR3 is TGCAGCGTTGATTGGGGTACTGAAGCTTTCTTT. Its translation is CSVDWGTEAFF.

This clonotype was seen ten or more times. The chain employs TRBV5-1 and TRBJ2-2, with a tentative D call TRBD2 (6 bases). Trimming removed 0 bases at V and 1 base at J, with 7 bases between. This CDR3 contains 15 residues. Germline V CDR1 and CDR2: SGHRS, YFSETQ. CDR3 nucleotides: TGCGCCAGCAGCTTGGCGGGAGAGAACACCGGGGAGCTGTTTTTT. It yields the protein CASSLAGENTGELFF.

In its sample, this clonotype was seen a few times. The chain carries TRBV14 and TRBJ2-7; 7 nucleotides match TRBD2. Germline V gene sequence: CDR1 SGHDN, CDR2 FVKESK. The CDR3 covers 15 residues. The J segment lost 5 bases and the V segment lost 6 bases, leaving 13 bases of the junction unmatched. CDR3 in DNA: TGTGCCAGCAGTAAGCGGACTAGTGGGAGAAACGAGCAGTACTTC. Translated, it gives CASSKRTSGRNEQYF.

The genes are TRBV20-1 and TRBJ2-3; 7 positions match TRBD1. CDR1 and CDR2 from the germline V gene are DFQATT and SNEGSKA (reference sequence). Trimming cost V 5 bases and J 1 base; bases outside gene matches: 9. CDR3 length equals 15 residues. The CDR3 DNA is TGCAGTGCTCCAGGTTCGGGGACAGGCACAGATACGCAGTATTTT. This sequence encodes CSAPGSGTGTDTQYF.

The V call is TRBV2, the J call TRBJ1-1; 7 bases line up with TRBD1. Germline values: CDR1 SNHLY, CDR2 FYNNEI. With V trimmed by 5 bases and J by 1 base, 7 bases remained unmatched. CDR3 size: 15 residues. The CDR3 is CASSKRQGANTEAFF. The CDR3 region has the DNA TGTGCCAGCAGTAAGCGACAGGGCGCGAACACTGAAGCTTTCTTT.

This clonotype was picked up many times. The chain recombines TRBV4-3 with TRBJ2-1, with unresolved D. V was cut by 0 bases and J by 0 bases, with 9 bases left in between. This CDR3 region has 16 residues. Germline CDR1 and CDR2: LGHNA and YSLEER. The CDR3 loop reads CASSQEVVSSYNEQFF. The CDR3 DNA follows: TGCGCCAGCAGCCAAGAGGTGGTTAGCTCCTACAATGAGCAGTTCTTC.

This clonotype has only a few counts. CDR3 protein: CSATAQGNSNQPQHF. In nucleotides, the CDR3 is TGCAGTGCTACGGCACAGGGGAATAGCAATCAGCCCCAGCATTTT. The chain combines TRBV20-1 with TRBJ1-5; 7 positions match TRBD1. The CDR3 covers 15 residues. V dropped 4 bases and J dropped 0; count of bases not matched to a gene: 6. Germline V gene lookup returns CDR1 DFQATT and CDR2 SNEGSKA (reference sequence).